This entry concerns a single T cell receptor beta chain. What it binds is not known. With a much larger clone just one base away, this may be a read error. CDR3 length: 15 residues. The ends lost 3 bases at V and 3 bases at J; junction bases unmatched: 6. Time point given: newly diagnosed GD, antithyroid drugs for less than 3 months. Researchers made the TCR library from RNA that was extracted from PBMCs. Building the TCR beta libraries relied on iRepertoire HTBI primers, and CDR3 regions underwent Arm-PCR. Each CDR3 protein gets one entry after TCRdb re-called the multiplex PCR reads with MiXCR. This sample yields fewer than 500,000 distinct CDR3 sequences, of which around 16% are seen a single time; 9% to 15% belongs to the top ten. These data belong to a study of regulatory T cells in long-lasting Graves disease. Study results and limitations: Favoring TRBV28, TRBJ1-2 and TRBJ2-5 was a feature seen in persistent disease.

Another study also made use of these data, one on T cells in Graves' hyperthyroidism and ophthalmopathy. In that study: Ophthalmopathy and stable hyperthyroidism were separated by a 13 V-J model. In validation, the model predicted ophthalmopathy. These predictions came a median about 6.5 months before onset.

This clonotype originated in a man aged 40-50 years with Graves disease. The rearrangement uses TRBV12-3 or TRBV12-4 and TRBJ2-3; 7 bases line up with TRBD2. Sequenced material: peripheral blood mononuclear cells (PBMCs), taken at new diagnosis, from a patient treated with antithyroid drugs. CDR3 in amino acids: CASSLGGLLTDTQYF. The CDR3 coding sequence is TGTGCCAGCAGTTTGGGGGGGTTATTAACAGATACGCAGTATTTT.